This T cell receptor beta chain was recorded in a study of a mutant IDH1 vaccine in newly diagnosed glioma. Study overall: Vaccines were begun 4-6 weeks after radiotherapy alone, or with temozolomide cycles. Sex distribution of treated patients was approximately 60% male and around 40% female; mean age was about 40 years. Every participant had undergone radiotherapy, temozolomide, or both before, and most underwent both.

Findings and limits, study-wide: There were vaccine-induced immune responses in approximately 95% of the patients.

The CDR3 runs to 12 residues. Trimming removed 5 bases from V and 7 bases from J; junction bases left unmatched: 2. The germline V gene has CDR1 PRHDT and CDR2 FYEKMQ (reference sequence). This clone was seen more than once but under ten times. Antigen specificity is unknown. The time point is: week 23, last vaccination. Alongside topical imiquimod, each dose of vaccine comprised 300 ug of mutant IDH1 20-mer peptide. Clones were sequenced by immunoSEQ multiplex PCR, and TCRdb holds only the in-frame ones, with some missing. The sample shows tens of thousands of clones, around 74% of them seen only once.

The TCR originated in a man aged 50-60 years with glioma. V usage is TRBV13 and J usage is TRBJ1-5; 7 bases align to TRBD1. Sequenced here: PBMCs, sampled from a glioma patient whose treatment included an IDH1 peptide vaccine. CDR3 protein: CASSEGAQPQHF. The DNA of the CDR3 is TGTGCCAGCAGCGAGGGGGCCCAGCCCCAGCATTTT.